This T cell receptor (beta chain) stems from a study of blood T cell repertoires in COVID-19. Overall study context: COVID-19 samples from acute and convalescent phases originated in the United States, Italy and Spain. T cells, B-cell-depleted T cells, or PBMCs provided the cDNA or gDNA that served as material.

In germline, CDR1 is SGDLS, CDR2 YYNGEE. Trimming shortened V by 0 bases and J by 6 bases, and 10 bases separated the two germline ends. This CDR3 spans 13 amino acids. Produced via immunoSEQ multiplex PCR; TCRdb's table is partial and in-frame only. There are tens of thousands of clones in the sample; under 95% occur only once, and 3.9% lies in the top ten. The source of this sequence is a woman aged 50 to 60 in a cohort sampled during active COVID-19. This sequence joins TRBV9 and TRBJ2-7; maybe TRBD1 (6 bases). The sequenced sample was peripheral blood. The chain's CDR3 is CASSVGQVSEQYF. The CDR3 DNA sequence: TGTGCCAGCAGCGTAGGACAGGTATCCGAGCAGTACTTC.